Shown below are 16 T cell receptor beta chains from a single sample sequenced in a study of OX40 agonist ivuxolimab in advanced cancers. Sequencing was performed with immunoSEQ multiplex PCR; in TCRdb, only in-frame clones are kept and a portion is missing. Of about 100,000 clones listed, around 93% are singletons. The specimen was CD4+ or CD8+ T cells sorted from blood, collected in a trial of the OX40 agonist ivuxolimab. All receptors come from an adult with an advanced solid tumor such as melanoma, head and neck, liver or kidney cancer.

V and J are TRBV27 and TRBJ2-3; the D call may be TRBD1 or TRBD2 (6 bases each). This CDR3 spans 19 amino acids. V was shortened by 8 bases and J by 2 bases, with 29 bases between the two germline ends. Germline V gene lookup returns CDR1 MNHEY and CDR2 SMNVEV (reference sequence). CDR3 amino acids: CASGPRSGTQGGLTDTQYF. The CDR3 nucleotides are TGTGCCAGCGGACCCCGATCCGGGACCCAAGGGGGGCTCACAGATACGCAGTATTTT.

The chain couples TRBV6-5 to TRBJ2-2, with TRBD1 matching 9 bases. J lost 4 bases, V lost 7 bases, and 7 bases had no gene match. CDR1 is MNHEY, CDR2 SVGAGI, per germline. The CDR3 has 15 residues. CDR3 residues: CASTGGQGGTGELFF. In DNA form, the CDR3 reads TGTGCCAGCACTGGGGGACAGGGCGGCACCGGGGAGCTGTTTTTT.

V is TRBV27 and J is TRBJ2-6, with TRBD1 matching over 7 bases. Per the germline V gene, CDR1 is MNHEY and CDR2 is SMNVEV (reference sequence). CDR3 length equals 20 residues. Trimming took 3 bases from V and 0 from J; bases not matched to a gene: 14. The CDR3 DNA follows: TGTGCCAGCAGTTTTAGGGCGAGGGACAGAAAAAGCTCTGGGGCCAACGTCCTGACTTTC. Its translation: CASSFRARDRKSSGANVLTF.

The chain is built from TRBV10-3 and TRBJ2-1; D not resolved. V was pared by 5 bases and J by 9 bases, with 8 bases between. Germline V lookup: CDR1 ENHRY, CDR2 SYGVKD. The CDR3 extends over 11 amino acids. The CDR3 loop reads CAISTALEQFF. The DNA for the CDR3 is TGTGCCATCAGTACTGCTCTTGAGCAGTTCTTC.

The chain combines TRBV2 with TRBJ1-1; a weak D match, TRBD1 (6 bases). The V gene lost 3 bases and the J gene lost 5 bases, with 13 bases spanning the gap. The germline gives CDR1 SNHLY, CDR2 FYNNEI. This CDR3 has 14 residues. The CDR3 DNA follows: TGTGCCAGCAGTGAGTGGGGGGCATCGACTGAAGCTTTCTTT. Translation: CASSEWGASTEAFF.

This chain uses TRBV6-5 with TRBJ2-7; 11 nucleotides match TRBD1. From germline, CDR1 is MNHEY and CDR2 SVGAGI. V lost 5 bases and J lost 4; bases outside the gene matches: 4. This CDR3 has 14 residues. The DNA for the CDR3 is TGTGCCAGCAGTGGACAGGGGGCGCTTTACGAGCAGTACTTC. It yields the protein CASSGQGALYEQYF.

This chain links TRBV6-6 with TRBJ2-7, with 12 bases matching TRBD2. Germline assignment: CDR1 MNHNY and CDR2 SVGAGI (reference sequence). The CDR3 is 15 residues long. V trimming: 4 bases; J trimming: 4 bases; junction bases outside the gene matches: 5. CDR3 protein: CASSSSSGREYEQYF. The CDR3 DNA reads TGTGCCAGCAGTTCCTCTAGCGGGAGGGAATACGAGCAGTACTTC.

This clone has just one count. The chain joins TRBV4-2 to TRBJ2-7, with 11 nucleotides matching TRBD1. Germline lookup yields CDR1 LGHNA and CDR2 YNFKEQ. V lost 2 bases and J lost 4; bases outside the gene matches: 4. The CDR3 extends over 15 amino acids. The CDR3, as DNA: TGTGCCAGCAGCCAACTCGGACAGGGGGCTTACGAGCAGTACTTC. Its translation is CASSQLGQGAYEQYF.

This clone was recorded only once. This chain joins TRBV5-1 and TRBJ1-5; no definite D call. This CDR3 has 12 residues. Looked up from germline, CDR1 is SGHRS and CDR2 is YFSETQ. V lost 2 bases and J lost 7, with 7 bases in between. CDR3 protein: CASSFEGQPQHF. The CDR3 DNA is TGCGCCAGCAGCTTTGAGGGCCAGCCCCAGCATTTT.

This chain uses TRBV7-2 with TRBJ1-5; 7 bases match TRBD1. The CDR3 length is 16 residues. The J segment lost 7 bases and the V segment lost 1 base, leaving 10 bases of the junction unmatched. The germline CDR1 and CDR2 sequences are SGHTA and FQGNSA. CDR3 coding DNA: TGTGCCAGCAGCTTAGTGCCAGGGGGTGTCGGACAGCCCCAGCATTTT. This codes for CASSLVPGGVGQPQHF.

A note on this clone: The conserved phenylalanine or tryptophan is not found at the CDR3 terminus, so this likely reflects a read error. No DNA is shown, since the ends of the CDR3 on it are uncertain; the CDR3 is the one TCRdb lists. V usage is TRBV6-1 and J usage is TRBJ1-1. Germline loops: CDR1 MNHNS, CDR2 SASEGT. The CDR3 spans 11 residues, counting both ends. The CDR3 spells CASSEDTRGVL.

The chain employs TRBV6-1 and TRBJ1-4; TRBD1 matches at 8 bases. V lost 6 bases and J lost 0; bases outside the gene matches: 3. The CDR3 loop spans 15 amino acids. CDR1 and CDR2 from the germline V gene are MNHNS and SASEGT. The CDR3 region is CASRLQGATNEKLFF. DNA of the CDR3: TGTGCCAGCAGGCTACAGGGGGCAACTAATGAAAAACTGTTTTTT.

This chain uses TRBV19 with TRBJ1-2; TRBD1 might be the D (6 bases). CDR1 and CDR2 (germline): LNHDA, SQIVND (reference sequence). The CDR3 loop spans 13 amino acids. Trimming took off 5 bases at V and 4 bases at J, with 11 bases between the two ends. This CDR3 reads CASSQGQLYGYTF. DNA for the CDR3: TGTGCCAGTAGTCAAGGACAGCTCTATGGCTACACCTTC.

This chain connects TRBV25-1 to TRBJ2-1, with D possibly being TRBD1 or TRBD2 (5 bases each). The CDR3 length is 16 residues. CDR1 and CDR2 from the germline V gene are MGHDK and SYGVNS. Trimming stripped 3 bases from V and 4 bases from J, with 16 bases between. CDR3 DNA: TGTGCCAGCAGTGAGCTTTCAGGGACGGTATACAATGAGCAGTTCTTC. Its protein is CASSELSGTVYNEQFF.

The chain has TRBV2 and TRBJ1-2, with 7 nucleotides matching TRBD1. Germline loops: CDR1 SNHLY, CDR2 FYNNEI. The J segment lost 4 bases and the V segment lost 8 bases, leaving 7 bases of the junction unmatched. The CDR3 has 13 amino acids. The CDR3 nucleotides are TGTGCCAGCTCGGACAGGCAATTCTATGGCTACACCTTC. It is translated as CASSDRQFYGYTF.

The rearrangement uses TRBV5-1 and TRBJ1-2; D is possibly TRBD1 (5 bases). This CDR3 has 12 amino acids. Deletions cut 0 bases from V and 8 bases from J, with 8 bases between. Germline V gene sequence: CDR1 SGHRS, CDR2 YFSETQ. In DNA, the CDR3 is TGCGCCAGCAGCTTGGACAGGAGGGGCTACACCTTC. It translates to CASSLDRRGYTF. The whole variable domain, filled in from reference TRBV5-1 and TRBJ1-2, reads KAGVTQTPRYLIKTRGQQVTLSCSPISGHRSVSWYQQTPGQGLQFLFEYFSETQRNKGNFPGRFSGRQFSNSRSEMNVSTLELGDSALYLCASSLDRRGYTFGSGTRLTVV.